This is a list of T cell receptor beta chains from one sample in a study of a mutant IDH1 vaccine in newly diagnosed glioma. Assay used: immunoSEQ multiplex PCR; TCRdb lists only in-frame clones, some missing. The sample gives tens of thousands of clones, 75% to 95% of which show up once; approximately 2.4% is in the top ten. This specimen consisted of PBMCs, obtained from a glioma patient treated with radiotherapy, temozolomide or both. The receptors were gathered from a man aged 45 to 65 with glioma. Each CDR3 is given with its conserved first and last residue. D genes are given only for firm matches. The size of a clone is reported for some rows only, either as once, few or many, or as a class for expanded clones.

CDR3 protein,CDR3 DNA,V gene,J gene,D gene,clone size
CASSSPGLAGEVTGELFF,TGTGCCAGCAGCTCCCCGGGACTAGCGGGAGAAGTCACCGGGGAGCTGTTTTTT,TRBV7-9,TRBJ2-2,TRBD2,once
CASSQVNIQDGYTF,TGCGCCAGCAGCCAAGTAAACATACAGGATGGCTACACCTTC,TRBV4-1,TRBJ1-2,-,-
CATSTPPTDTQYF,TGTGCCACCAGCACCCCCCCCACAGATACGCAGTATTTT,TRBV15,TRBJ2-3,-,-
CASSGGNYVGEAFF,TGCGCCAGCTCCGGGGGGAACTACGTCGGTGAAGCTTTCTTT,TRBV5-1,TRBJ1-1,-,-
CASSLVGSWSTEAFF,TGTGCCAGCAGCTTAGTGGGGTCCTGGTCCACTGAAGCTTTCTTT,TRBV11-2,TRBJ1-1,-,-
CASSLSRSTGELFF,TGTGCCAGCAGCTTATCAAGGAGCACCGGGGAGCTGTTTTTT,TRBV7-8,TRBJ2-2,-,few
CASSALAGPSYEQYF,TGTGCCAGCAGCGCACTAGCGGGTCCTTCCTACGAGCAGTACTTC,TRBV9,TRBJ2-7,TRBD2,-
CASRPSGGGTGELFF,TGTGCCAGCAGGCCTAGCGGGGGGGGCACCGGGGAGCTGTTTTTT,TRBV2,TRBJ2-2,TRBD2,-
CASSSNLGGGFVEAFF,TGTGCCAGCAGCTCCAACCTGGGGGGGGGTTTTGTTGAAGCTTTCTTT,TRBV7-8,TRBJ1-1,-,-
CASSPKETGMREQYF,TGTGCCAGCTCACCTAAGGAGACAGGTATGCGCGAGCAGTACTTC,TRBV18,TRBJ2-7,-,-
CASSLGPRGQPQHF,TGTGCCAGCAGCTTAGGGCCCCGGGGCCAGCCCCAGCATTTT,TRBV11-2,TRBJ1-5,-,-
CASSVSGTDTQYF,TGCGCCAGCAGTGTGTCAGGAACAGATACGCAGTATTTT,TRBV10-1,TRBJ2-3,-,-
CASNDRMNTEAFF,TGTGCCAGCAATGACCGGATGAACACTGAAGCTTTCTTT,TRBV27,TRBJ1-1,-,-
CASSGDTSVEQYF,TGTGCCAGCAGTGGAGATACGTCTGTCGAGCAGTACTTC,TRBV28,TRBJ2-7,-,-
CASSENGAGPRYEQYF,TGTGCCAGCAGTGAAAACGGGGCAGGGCCCCGCTACGAGCAGTACTTC,TRBV2,TRBJ2-7,-,-
CAWSVVGGQDTQYF,TGTGCCTGGAGTGTAGTTGGGGGTCAAGATACGCAGTATTTT,TRBV30,TRBJ2-3,-,few
CASRPGPQSEAFF,TGTGCCAGCAGGCCGGGTCCACAATCTGAAGCTTTCTTT,TRBV2,TRBJ1-1,-,-
CASSFRLTSGGYTDTQYF,TGTGCCAGTAGTTTCCGGCTTACTAGCGGGGGTTACACAGATACGCAGTATTTT,TRBV19,TRBJ2-3,TRBD2,-
CASSHRTGTKETQYF,TGTGCCAGCAGCCACCGGACAGGGACTAAAGAGACCCAGTACTTC,TRBV4-2,TRBJ2-5,-,-
CASRPLETNTGELFF,TGCGCCAGCAGACCCTTGGAGACGAACACCGGGGAGCTGTTTTTT,TRBV5-1,TRBJ2-2,-,-
CATSGRGYGYTF,TGTGCCACCTCGGGGCGGGGCTATGGCTACACCTTC,TRBV7-9,TRBJ1-2,-,once
CASKSRPRVGEQYF,TGTGCCAGCAAGTCTAGGCCGAGGGTCGGCGAGCAGTACTTC,TRBV27,TRBJ2-7,-,few
CAISGASGTSDTQYF,TGTGCCATCAGTGGGGCTAGCGGGACATCAGATACGCAGTATTTT,TRBV10-3,TRBJ2-3,TRBD2,-
CASSLASSGGYGYTF,TGTGCCAGCAGCTTAGCGTCGTCAGGGGGCTATGGCTACACCTTC,TRBV7-8,TRBJ1-2,TRBD1,-
CASIEGALGTGELFF,TGTGCCAGTATCGAGGGGGCTTTAGGGACCGGGGAGCTGTTTTTT,TRBV19,TRBJ2-2,TRBD1,-
CASSAGASYLLYGYTF,TGTGCCAGCAGTGCCGGGGCCTCCTACTTGCTTTATGGCTACACCTTC,TRBV6-1,TRBJ1-2,-,-
CASTYARDRARANTEAFF,TGCGCCAGCACCTATGCCCGGGACAGGGCACGAGCGAACACTGAAGCTTTCTTT,TRBV4-1,TRBJ1-1,TRBD1,-
CASSQVGLAGEFF,TGTGCCAGCAGCCAAGTCGGTCTAGCGGGGGAGTTCTTC,TRBV14,TRBJ2-1,TRBD2,-
CASSESGYSPAYEQYF,TGTGCCAGCAGTGAATCAGGCTACTCCCCGGCCTACGAGCAGTACTTC,TRBV6-1,TRBJ2-7,-,once
CASSEGDTRSYEQYF,TGTGCCAGCAGTGAAGGGGACACGCGGTCCTACGAGCAGTACTTC,TRBV6-1,TRBJ2-7,-,-
CASSGSYEQYF,TGTGCCAGCAGTGGTTCCTACGAGCAGTACTTC,TRBV25-1,TRBJ2-7,-,-
CASSYSGQGSYEQYF,TGTGCCAGCAGTTACTCTGGACAGGGCTCCTACGAGCAGTACTTC,TRBV6-6,TRBJ2-7,TRBD1,-
CASSGGLGQFF,TGTGCCAGCAGCGGCGGACTAGGACAGTTCTTC,TRBV28,TRBJ2-1,TRBD2,-
CASSRTDRTQETQYF,TGTGCCAGCAGCCGGACCGACAGGACGCAAGAGACCCAGTACTTC,TRBV6-6,TRBJ2-5,-,once
CASSQLRGPGYTF,TGCGCCAGCAGCCAACTTCGAGGGCCGGGCTACACCTTC,TRBV4-3,TRBJ1-2,-,few
CSVEEGGGTGGYGYTF,TGCAGCGTTGAAGAAGGAGGCGGGACAGGGGGCTATGGCTACACCTTC,TRBV29-1,TRBJ1-2,TRBD1,once
CASSLGRGSSYEQYF,TGCGCCAGCAGCTTGGGGAGGGGGAGCTCCTACGAGCAGTACTTC,TRBV5-1,TRBJ2-7,-,-
CASSIASAREQFF,TGTGCCAGCAGCATCGCCTCCGCCCGAGAGCAGTTCTTC,TRBV11-2,TRBJ2-1,-,-
CASSPSPAAVSGNTIYF,TGTGCCAGCAGCCCATCCCCAGCTGCGGTCTCTGGAAACACCATATATTTT,TRBV7-6,TRBJ1-3,-,-
CASSQIAGQHYGYTF,TGTGCCAGCAGCCAAATCGCCGGACAGCACTATGGCTACACCTTC,TRBV7-2,TRBJ1-2,-,-
CASSSTSVGGNEQFF,TGTGCCAGCAGCTCGACTAGCGTGGGGGGGAATGAGCAGTTCTTC,TRBV7-2,TRBJ2-1,TRBD2,-
CASSMTIYSNQPQHF,TGTGCCAGTAGTATGACAATTTATAGCAATCAGCCCCAGCATTTT,TRBV19,TRBJ1-5,-,once
CASGLTGRDYGYTF,TGTGCTAGTGGCCTTACAGGGAGAGACTATGGCTACACCTTC,TRBV12-5,TRBJ1-2,-,-
CATSRGTSYQPQHF,TGTGCCACCAGCAGAGGGACAAGTTATCAGCCCCAGCATTTT,TRBV15,TRBJ1-5,-,-
CASSDSAGGNNEQFF,TGTGCCAGCAGTGACTCCGCGGGGGGGAACAATGAGCAGTTCTTC,TRBV6-4,TRBJ2-1,TRBD2,-